The clone carrying this T cell receptor beta chain has more than one count but fewer than ten. The data were obtained in a study of blood T cell repertoires in COVID-19. Background on the study: The samples span acute and convalescent COVID-19 from the United States, Italy and Spain.

Original processing methods: Amplified reference gene primers provided the basis for estimating nucleated cell counts. Clones were read by immunoSEQ multiplex PCR, and TCRdb kept only the in-frame ones, dropping some. V, J and clone size are those of that table, while D and trimming were read from the DNA. The table records 260,000 or so clones, roughly 84% of them present only once. CDR3 size: 13 residues. Trimming cost V 4 bases and J 6 bases, with 13 bases left between them. Germline-derived CDR1 and CDR2 are SGDLS and YYNGEE. The rearrangement uses TRBV9 and TRBJ1-1; no clear D gene. The sequence derives from a human donor in a cohort sampled during active COVID-19. Sequencing input: peripheral blood. CDR3 in DNA: TGTGCCAGCAGCCCTAAAGGGAGGGCTGAAGCTTTCTTT. The encoded protein is CASSPKGRAEAFF.